A selection of T cell receptor beta chains follows, all from one sample in a study of beta chain features in type 1 diabetes. TCRdb keeps only in-frame clones here, not all; method: immunoSEQ multiplex PCR. The table lists about 240,000 clones, around 26% of them singletons. Sequencing used central memory CD4+ T cells from blood. These receptors were taken from a man in his thirties or forties in good health. Both conserved end residues are part of each CDR3. A D gene is named only where the DNA matches it firmly. A clone size is listed for some rows: how often the clone was seen (once, few, many), or a class if it is expanded.

J	D	size	V	DNA	CDR3
TRBJ2-3	TRBD2	few	TRBV7-9	TGTGCCAGCAGCCCCAGCGGGGTCGGCACAGATACGCAGTATTTT	CASSPSGVGTDTQYF
TRBJ2-7	.	few	TRBV7-9	TGTGCCAGCAGCGATATAGACTACGAGCAGTACTTC	CASSDIDYEQYF
TRBJ2-7	TRBD2	many	TRBV7-2	TGTGCCAGCAGCCCAGCGGGAGAGCAGTACTTC	CASSPAGEQYF
TRBJ2-1	TRBD1	.	TRBV7-2	TGTGCCAGCAGCTCGAGACAGGGTAATGAGCAGTTCTTC	CASSSRQGNEQFF
TRBJ1-1	.	.	TRBV7-9	TGTGCCAGCCGCCAAGGTCTGGCTGAAGCTTTCTTT	CASRQGLAEAFF
TRBJ2-7	TRBD2	.	TRBV9	TGTGCCAGCAGCGTAGGAGGCGGGGGGTACGAGCAGTACTTC	CASSVGGGGYEQYF
TRBJ1-5	TRBD1	.	TRBV7-2	TGTGCCAGCACCCTAACTGGGACAGCAAATCAGCCCCAGCATTTT	CASTLTGTANQPQHF
TRBJ2-1	TRBD2	.	TRBV4-3	TGCGCCAGCAGCCAAGGTGTGGCTAGCGGGACGCCTGAGCAGTTCTTC	CASSQGVASGTPEQFF
TRBJ2-5	TRBD1	few	TRBV7-9	TGTGCCAGCGCACCCGGGACAGCGCAAGAGACCCAGTACTTC	CASAPGTAQETQYF
TRBJ2-1	.	few	TRBV6-5	TGTGCCAGTAAGGCATTTGGTGAGCAGTTCTTC	CASKAFGEQFF
TRBJ2-3	TRBD2	.	TRBV9	TGTGCCAGCAGCGCTGACAGTAGACTAGCGGGAGATACGCAGTATTTT	CASSADSRLAGDTQYF
TRBJ1-5	TRBD1	few	TRBV18	TGTGCCAGCTCACCCCGGGACAGCGGTCAGCCCCAGCATTTT	CASSPRDSGQPQHF
TRBJ1-5	.	.	TRBV13	TGTGCCAGCAGCCCCCGCGGGGGGCCCCAGCATTTT	CASSPRGGPQHF